This T cell receptor beta chain comes out of a study of blood T cell repertoires in COVID-19. At the level of the study: Specimens from acute and convalescent COVID-19 originated in the United States, Italy and Spain. Sources were T cells, B-cell-depleted T cells, or PBMCs; the material itself was cDNA or gDNA.

V shed 3 bases, J shed 2 bases, and the junction held 6 bases outside the gene matches. Germline CDR1 is LGHNA and CDR2 is YSLEER. The CDR3 has 15 amino acids. This clone was counted a single time. Original methodology: Estimates of nucleated cell counts were drawn from the amplification of reference gene primers. Sequencing used immunoSEQ multiplex PCR; TCRdb keeps in-frame clones, though not all of them. V and J calls and clone size are those listed in that table; D and trimming were worked out from the DNA. The sample has about 260,000 clones; less than 90% are singletons. This TCR derives from a man between 60 and 70 years old with acute or convalescent COVID-19. The material sequenced was peripheral blood. This chain links TRBV4-3 with TRBJ1-2; 7 positions match TRBD1. The CDR3 DNA is TGCGCCAGCAGCCAGACAGGGACACCAAACTATGGCTACACCTTC. Translating gives CASSQTGTPNYGYTF.